In its sample, the clone carrying this T cell receptor (beta chain) was seen many times. TCR beta CDR3 regions were amplified from RNA transcripts. Using the HTBI primer set, a first-round RT-PCR was run on the TCR CDR3. TCRdb used MiXCR to reprocess the multiplex PCR reads, holding one entry per CDR3 protein. The sample records under 250,000 distinct CDR3 sequences, over 15% being singletons. The sample comes from a study of T cells in Graves' hyperthyroidism and ophthalmopathy. CDR3 length: 14 amino acids. Germline-derived CDR1 and CDR2 are SGHAT and FQDESV (reference sequence). The germline V and J ends were trimmed by 1 base and 5 bases, with 11 bases remaining between them.

Material: blood. This sequence originates from a man aged 50 to 59 with Graves' hyperthyroidism. The V call is TRBV11-1, the J call TRBJ1-1; the D is unclear. CDR3 sequence reads: CASSLGRAGTEAFF. As DNA, the CDR3 is TGTGCCAGCAGCTTAGGGCGGGCCGGGACTGAAGCTTTCTTT.